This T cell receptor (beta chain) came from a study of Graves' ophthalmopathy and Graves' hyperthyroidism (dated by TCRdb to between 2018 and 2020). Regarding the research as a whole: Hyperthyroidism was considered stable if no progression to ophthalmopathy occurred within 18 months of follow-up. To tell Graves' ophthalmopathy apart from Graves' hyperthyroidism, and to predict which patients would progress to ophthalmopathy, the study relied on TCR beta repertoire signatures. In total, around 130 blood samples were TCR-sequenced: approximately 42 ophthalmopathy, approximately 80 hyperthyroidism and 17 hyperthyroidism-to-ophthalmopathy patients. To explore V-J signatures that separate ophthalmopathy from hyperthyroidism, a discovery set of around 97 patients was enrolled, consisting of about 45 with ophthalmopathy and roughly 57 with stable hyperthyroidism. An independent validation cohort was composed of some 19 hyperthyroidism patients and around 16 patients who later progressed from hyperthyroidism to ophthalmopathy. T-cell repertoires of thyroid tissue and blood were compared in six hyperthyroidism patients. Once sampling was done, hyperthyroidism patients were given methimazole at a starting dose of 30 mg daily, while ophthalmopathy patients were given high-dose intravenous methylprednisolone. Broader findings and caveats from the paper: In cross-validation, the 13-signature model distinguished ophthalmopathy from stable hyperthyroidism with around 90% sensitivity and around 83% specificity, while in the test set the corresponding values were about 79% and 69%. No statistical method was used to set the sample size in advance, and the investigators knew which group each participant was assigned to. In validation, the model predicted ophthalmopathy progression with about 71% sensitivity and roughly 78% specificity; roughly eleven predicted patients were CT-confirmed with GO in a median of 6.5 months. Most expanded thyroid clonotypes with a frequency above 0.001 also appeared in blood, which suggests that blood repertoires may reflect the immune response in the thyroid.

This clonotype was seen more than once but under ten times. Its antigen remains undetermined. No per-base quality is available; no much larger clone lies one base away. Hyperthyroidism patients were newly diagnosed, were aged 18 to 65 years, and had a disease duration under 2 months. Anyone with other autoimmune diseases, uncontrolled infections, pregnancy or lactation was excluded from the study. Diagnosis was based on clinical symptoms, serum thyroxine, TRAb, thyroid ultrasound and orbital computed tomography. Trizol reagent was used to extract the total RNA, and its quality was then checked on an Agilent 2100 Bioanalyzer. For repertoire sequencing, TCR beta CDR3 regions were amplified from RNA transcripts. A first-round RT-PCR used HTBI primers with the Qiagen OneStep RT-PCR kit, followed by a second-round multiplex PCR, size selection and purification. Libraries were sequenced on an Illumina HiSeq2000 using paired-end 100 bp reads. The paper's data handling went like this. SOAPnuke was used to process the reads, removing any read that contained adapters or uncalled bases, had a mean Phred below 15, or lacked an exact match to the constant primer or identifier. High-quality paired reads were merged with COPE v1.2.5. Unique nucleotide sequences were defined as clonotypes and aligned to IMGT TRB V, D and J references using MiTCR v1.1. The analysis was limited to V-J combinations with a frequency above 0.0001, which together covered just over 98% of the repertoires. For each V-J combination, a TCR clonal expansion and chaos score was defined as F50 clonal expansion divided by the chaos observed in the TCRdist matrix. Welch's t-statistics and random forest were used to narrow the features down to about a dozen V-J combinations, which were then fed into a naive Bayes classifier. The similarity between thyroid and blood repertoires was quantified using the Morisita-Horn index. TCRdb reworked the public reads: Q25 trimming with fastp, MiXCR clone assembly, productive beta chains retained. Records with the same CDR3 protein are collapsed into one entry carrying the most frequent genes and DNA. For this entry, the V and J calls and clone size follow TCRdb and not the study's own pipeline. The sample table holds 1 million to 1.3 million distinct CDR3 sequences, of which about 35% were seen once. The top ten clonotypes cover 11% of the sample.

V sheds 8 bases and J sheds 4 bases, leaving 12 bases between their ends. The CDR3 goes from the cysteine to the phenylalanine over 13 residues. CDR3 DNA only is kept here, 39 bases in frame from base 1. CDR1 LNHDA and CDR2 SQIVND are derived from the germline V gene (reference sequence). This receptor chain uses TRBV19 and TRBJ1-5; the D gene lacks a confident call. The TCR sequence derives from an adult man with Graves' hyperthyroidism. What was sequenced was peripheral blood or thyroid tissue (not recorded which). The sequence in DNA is TGTGCCAGTGCCCGGGATTGGAATCAGCCCCAGCATTTT. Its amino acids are CASARDWNQPQHF.